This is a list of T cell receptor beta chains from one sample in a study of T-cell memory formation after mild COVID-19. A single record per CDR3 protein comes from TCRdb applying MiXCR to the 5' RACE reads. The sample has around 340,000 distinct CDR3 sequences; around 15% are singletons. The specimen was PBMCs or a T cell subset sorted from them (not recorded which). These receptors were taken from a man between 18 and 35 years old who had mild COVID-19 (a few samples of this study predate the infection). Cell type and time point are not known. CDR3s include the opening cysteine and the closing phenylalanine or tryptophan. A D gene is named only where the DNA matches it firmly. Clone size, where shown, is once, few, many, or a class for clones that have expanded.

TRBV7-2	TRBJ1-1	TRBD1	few	CASEGQAFTEAFF	TGTGCCAGCGAAGGACAGGCGTTCACTGAAGCTTTCTTT
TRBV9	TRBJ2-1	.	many	CASSVAPGVDEQFF	TGTGCCAGCAGCGTAGCCCCAGGGGTGGATGAGCAGTTCTTC
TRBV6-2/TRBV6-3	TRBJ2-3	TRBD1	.	CASSPTGTGGADTQYF	TGTGCCAGCAGTCCCACCGGGACAGGGGGCGCAGATACGCAGTATTTT
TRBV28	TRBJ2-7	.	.	CASRADNSYEQYF	TGTGCCAGCAGGGCGGACAACTCCTACGAGCAGTACTTC
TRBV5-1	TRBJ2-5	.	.	CASSDRQAQETQYF	TGCGCCAGCAGCGATCGACAGGCGCAAGAGACCCAGTACTTC
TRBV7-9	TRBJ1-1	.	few	CASSTGDTEAFF	TGTGCCAGCAGCACGGGGGACACTGAAGCTTTCTTT
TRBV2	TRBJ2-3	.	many	CASSEGGTDTQYF	TGTGCCAGCAGCGAAGGGGGCACAGATACGCAGTATTTT
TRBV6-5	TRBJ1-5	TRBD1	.	CASSPGDRPENQPQHF	TGTGCCAGCAGTCCCGGGGACAGGCCCGAAAATCAGCCCCAGCATTTT
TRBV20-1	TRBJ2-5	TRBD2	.	CSASRVRGGAETQYF	TGCAGTGCTAGTCGCGTTCGGGGGGGCGCAGAGACCCAGTACTTC
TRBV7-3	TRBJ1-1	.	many	CASSANTGTSEAFF	TGTGCCAGCAGCGCAAATACAGGGACATCTGAAGCTTTCTTT
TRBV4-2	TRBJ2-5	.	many	CASSQPLGETQYF	TGTGCCAGCAGCCAACCCCTGGGGGAGACCCAGTACTTC
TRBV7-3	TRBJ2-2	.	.	CASSKLSNTGELFF	TGTGCCAGCAGCAAACTGAGTAACACCGGGGAGCTGTTTTTT
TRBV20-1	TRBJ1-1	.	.	CSAMWMNTEAFF	TGCAGTGCTATGTGGATGAACACTGAAGCTTTCTTT
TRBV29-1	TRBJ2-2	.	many	CSVAARADTGELFF	TGCAGCGTTGCTGCGAGGGCAGATACCGGGGAGCTGTTTTTT
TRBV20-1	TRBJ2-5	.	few	CSARWGSQETQYF	TGCAGTGCCCGGTGGGGGAGTCAAGAGACCCAGTACTTC
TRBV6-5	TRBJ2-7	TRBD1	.	CASSYSPTAQGMKQYF	TGTGCCAGCAGTTACTCCCCGACCGCACAGGGGATGAAGCAGTACTTC
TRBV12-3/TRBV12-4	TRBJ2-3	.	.	CASSLPAEQGPQYF	TGTGCCAGCAGTTTACCCGCGGAGCAGGGGCCGCAGTATTTT
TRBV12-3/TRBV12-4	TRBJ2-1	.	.	CASTLRDEQFF	TGTGCCAGCACGCTGAGGGATGAGCAGTTCTTC
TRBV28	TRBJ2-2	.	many	CASSKRGTGELFF	TGTGCCAGCAGTAAAAGGGGGACCGGGGAGCTGTTTTTT
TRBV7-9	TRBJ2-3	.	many	CASSPRGSYTDTQYF	TGTGCCAGCAGCCCCCGGGGCAGTTACACAGATACGCAGTATTTT
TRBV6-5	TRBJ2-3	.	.	CASSQDYPGGPWDTQYF	TGTGCCAGCAGTCAGGACTATCCCGGGGGACCCTGGGATACGCAGTATTTT
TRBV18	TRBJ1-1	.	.	CASSPAGREAFF	TGTGCCAGCTCACCAGCGGGCAGGGAAGCTTTCTTT
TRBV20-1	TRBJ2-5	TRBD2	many	CSAKSFFSGGVETQYF	TGCAGTGCTAAATCCTTTTTTAGCGGGGGGGTAGAGACCCAGTACTTC
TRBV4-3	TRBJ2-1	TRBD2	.	CASSQARDGGWRNEQFF	TGCGCCAGCAGCCAAGCGAGAGACGGGGGGTGGAGAAATGAGCAGTTCTTC
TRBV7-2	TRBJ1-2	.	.	CASSPLLGRRDGYTF	TGTGCCAGCAGCCCACTCCTGGGGCGCAGAGATGGCTACACCTTC
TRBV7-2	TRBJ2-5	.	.	CASSRHLETQYF	TGTGCCAGCAGCCGGCATCTAGAGACCCAGTACTTC
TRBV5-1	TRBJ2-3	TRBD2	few	CASSLGSGTTLTDTQYF	TGCGCCAGCAGCTTGGGCTCCGGGACTACTCTCACAGATACGCAGTATTTT
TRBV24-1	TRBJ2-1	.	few	CATSDLDGRGLNEQFF	TGTGCCACCAGTGATTTGGATGGGCGGGGACTCAATGAGCAGTTCTTC
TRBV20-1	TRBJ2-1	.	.	CSARDLATEQFF	TGCAGTGCTAGAGATTTGGCCACTGAGCAGTTCTTC
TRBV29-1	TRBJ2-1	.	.	CSVESSTSYNEQFF	TGCAGCGTCGAAAGTTCTACCTCCTACAATGAGCAGTTCTTC
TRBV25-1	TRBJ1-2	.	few	CASSEAGGANYGYTF	TGTGCCAGCAGTGAGGCAGGCGGAGCTAACTATGGCTACACCTTC
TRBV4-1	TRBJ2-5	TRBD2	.	CASSPGTSGGARETQYF	TGCGCCAGCAGCCCCGGGACTAGCGGGGGGGCTCGGGAGACCCAGTACTTC
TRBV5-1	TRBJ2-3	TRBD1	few	CASSFGDRTPRDTQYF	TGCGCCAGCAGCTTTGGGGACAGGACGCCCCGGGATACGCAGTATTTT
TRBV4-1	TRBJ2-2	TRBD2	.	CASSQDGTSGGELFF	TGCGCCAGCAGCCAAGATGGGACTAGCGGAGGGGAGCTGTTTTTT
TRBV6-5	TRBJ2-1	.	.	CASSSQSEQFF	TGTGCCAGCAGTTCTCAGAGTGAGCAGTTCTTC
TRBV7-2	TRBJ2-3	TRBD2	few	CASSISGGQDTQYF	TGTGCCAGCAGTATTAGCGGGGGGCAGGATACGCAGTATTTT
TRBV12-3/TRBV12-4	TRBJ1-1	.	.	CASSSQNLGTEAFF	TGTGCCAGCAGTTCACAAAACCTGGGCACTGAAGCTTTCTTT
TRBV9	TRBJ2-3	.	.	CASSVDGDTTDTQYF	TGTGCCAGCAGCGTAGACGGGGATACCACAGATACGCAGTATTTT
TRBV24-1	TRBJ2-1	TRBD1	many	CATSDSGTGTHNEQFF	TGTGCCACCAGTGATTCCGGGACAGGGACGCACAATGAGCAGTTCTTC
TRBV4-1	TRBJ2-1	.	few	CASSQDRPNEQFF	TGCGCCAGCAGCCAAGATCGTCCGAATGAGCAGTTCTTC
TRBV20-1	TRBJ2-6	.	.	CSARETGTGANVLTF	TGCAGTGCTCGAGAAACCGGGACAGGGGCCAACGTCCTGACTTTC
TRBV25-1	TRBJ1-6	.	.	CASSEGTFSPLHF	TGTGCCAGCAGTGAAGGGACATTTTCACCCCTCCACTTT
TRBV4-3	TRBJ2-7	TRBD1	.	CASSGVLGQGAWEQYF	TGCGCCAGCAGCGGAGTACTCGGACAGGGGGCGTGGGAGCAGTACTTC